Below are 25 T cell receptor beta chains sequenced from a single sample in a study of regulatory T cells in long-lasting Graves disease. Time point here: persistent/refractory GD, antithyroid drugs over 5 years with positive TRAb. RNA extracted from PBMCs served as the sequencing template. iRepertoire HTBI primers and Arm-PCR of CDR3 regions built TCR beta libraries. MiXCR, run by TCRdb on the multiplex PCR reads, gives a single entry per CDR3 protein. In the table there are over 250,000 distinct CDR3 sequences, 22% of which are singletons. Source: peripheral blood mononuclear cells (PBMCs), taken when the disease was refractory, from a patient treated with antithyroid drugs. These receptors were collected from a female donor with Graves disease.

This clonotype was counted a few times. The rearrangement joins TRBV2 to TRBJ2-3; D is unresolved. The CDR3 spans 12 residues. Trimming pared 5 bases from V and 7 bases from J, leaving 10 bases between. Germline lookup yields CDR1 SNHLY and CDR2 FYNNEI. The CDR3 nucleotides are TGTGCCAGCAGTCCAGTGGCAAATACGCAGTATTTT. Its protein is CASSPVANTQYF.

This clonotype was seen only a few times. The chain joins TRBV25-1 to TRBJ1-4; 10 positions match TRBD1. This CDR3 has 15 amino acids. CDR1 and CDR2 from the germline V gene are MGHDK and SYGVNS. V was clipped by 6 bases and J by 5 bases; unmatched bases: 6. The CDR3: CASSRPGQGNEKLFF. The CDR3 nucleotides are TGTGCCAGCAGCAGACCGGGACAGGGGAATGAAAAACTGTTTTTT.

This clonotype was seen only a few times. DNA of the CDR3: TGCAGCGCCTACAGGGGAGAAAAACTGTTTTTT. The encoded protein is CSAYRGEKLFF. The rearrangement uses TRBV29-1 and TRBJ1-4, with 7 bases aligning to TRBD1. V was clipped by 7 bases and J by 8 bases; unmatched bases: 4. Germline loops: CDR1 SQVTM, CDR2 ANQGSEA. This CDR3 region has 11 residues.

The V gene is TRBV19, the J gene TRBJ1-1, with TRBD1 identical over 8 bases. J lost 2 bases, V lost 2 bases, and 7 bases had no gene match. Germline CDR1 LNHDA, CDR2 SQIVND (reference sequence). The CDR3 is made up of 16 amino acids. The CDR3 reads CASSITGTGANTEAFF. Here the CDR3 DNA reads TGTGCCAGTAGTATAACCGGGACAGGCGCCAACACTGAAGCTTTCTTT.

This chain connects TRBV29-1 to TRBJ1-4; D call uncertain. The V and J ends lost 2 bases and 5 bases respectively, with 3 bases between them. The germline V gene encodes CDR1 SQVTM and CDR2 ANQGSEA. CDR3 size: 11 residues. CDR3 DNA sequence: TGCAGCGTTGAACACAATGAAAAACTGTTTTTT. It yields the protein CSVEHNEKLFF.

CDR3 residues: CASSMTGSGSYEQYF. In DNA, the CDR3 is TGTGCCAGCAGCATGACAGGTAGCGGGAGCTACGAGCAGTACTTC. V and J are TRBV7-2 and TRBJ2-7, with TRBD2 identical over 9 bases. CDR3 length equals 15 residues. With 5 bases clipped from V and 3 bases from J, the junction kept 8 bases outside the gene matches. Per the germline V gene, CDR1 is SGHTA and CDR2 is FQGNSA. The whole variable domain, filled in from reference TRBV7-2 and TRBJ2-7, reads GAGVSQSPSNKVTEKGKDVELRCDPISGHTALYWYRQSLGQGLEFLIYFQGNSAPDKSGLPSDRFSAERTGGSVSTLTIQRTQQEDSAVYLCASSMTGSGSYEQYFGPGTRLTVT.

The V and J genes are TRBV25-1 and TRBJ2-2; no clear D gene. Germline V CDR1 and CDR2: MGHDK, SYGVNS. The V gene lost 1 base and the J gene lost 9 bases, with 6 bases spanning the gap. CDR3 length: 12 amino acids. CDR3 in amino acids: CASSECVRELFF. The CDR3, as DNA: TGTGCCAGCAGTGAATGCGTTCGGGAGCTGTTTTTT.

V gene TRBV19 combines with J gene TRBJ2-7, with 10 bases identical to TRBD2. The germline gives CDR1 LNHDA, CDR2 SQIVND (reference sequence). The CDR3 totals 16 residues. The junction had 7 bases not matched to a gene; V was cut back by 5 bases and J by 0 bases. The CDR3 region is CASSPQLAGSSYEQYF. CDR3 nucleotides: TGTGCCAGTAGTCCACAACTAGCGGGAAGCTCCTACGAGCAGTACTTC. Full variable domain (remainder filled in from reference TRBV19 and TRBJ2-7): DGGITQSPKYLFRKEGQNVTLSCEQNLNHDAMYWYRQDPGQGLRLIYYSQIVNDFQKGDIAEGYSVSREKKESFPLTVTSAQKNPTAFYLCASSPQLAGSSYEQYFGPGTRLTVT.

V usage is TRBV7-2 and J usage is TRBJ2-7; tentatively, D is TRBD2 (6 bases). Per the germline V gene, CDR1 is SGHTA and CDR2 is FQGNSA. The CDR3 contains 15 residues. V was pared by 1 base and J by 2 bases, with 12 bases between. CDR3 loop: CASSLGDGSPYEQYF. CDR3 nucleotides: TGTGCCAGCAGCTTAGGTGACGGGAGCCCCTACGAGCAGTACTTC.

Notes on this clonotype: A much larger clone lies one base from this, so it may be a read error. This chain joins TRBV7-9 and TRBJ2-7, with D tentatively TRBD2 (7 bases). This CDR3 comprises 13 residues. CDR1 is SEHNR, CDR2 FQNEAQ, per germline (reference sequence). CDR3 region: CASSPRRGGERYF. For the CDR3, the DNA is TGTGCCAGCAGCCCCCGAAGGGGGGGCGAGCGGTACTTC.

This clonotype was seen ten or more times. The rearrangement joins TRBV27 to TRBJ1-4; no reliable D call. V lost 2 bases and J lost 5, with 9 bases in between. The V gene's germline CDR1 is MNHEY and CDR2 SMNVEV (reference sequence). The CDR3 length is 14 residues. This chain's CDR3 is CASSLVSNNEKLFF. CDR3 nucleotide sequence: TGTGCCAGCAGTTTAGTTTCTAACAATGAAAAACTGTTTTTT.

V and J are TRBV7-6 and TRBJ2-7, with TRBD2 matching over 8 bases. J lost 7 bases, V lost 5 bases, and 10 bases had no gene match. The CDR3 extends over 14 amino acids. The germline CDR1 and CDR2 sequences are SGHVS and FNYEAQ. In nucleotides, the CDR3 is TGTGCCAGCAGCCCACGTGGACTAGCCATAGAGCAGTACTTC. This gives the protein CASSPRGLAIEQYF.

The sample holds many counts of this clonotype. The chain carries TRBV2 and TRBJ2-2; D gene uncertain. Germline V lookup: CDR1 SNHLY, CDR2 FYNNEI. The CDR3 covers 13 residues. V was trimmed by 6 bases and J by 1 base, leaving 6 bases between them. CDR3 DNA: TGTGCCAGCAGACCCCTGAACACCGGGGAGCTGTTTTTT. This codes for CASRPLNTGELFF.

The chain uses TRBV6-6 and TRBJ1-1, with D unclear. Trimming shortened V by 0 bases and J by 0 bases, and 14 bases separated the two germline ends. The CDR3 loop spans 17 amino acids. The germline V gene has CDR1 MNHNY and CDR2 SVGAGI (reference sequence). The CDR3 DNA reads as TGTGCCAGCAGTTACTCGAGTGGAAAAATACTGAACACTGAAGCTTTCTTT. It yields the protein CASSYSSGKILNTEAFF.

The genes are TRBV20-1 and TRBJ2-7; 9 bases match TRBD1. The CDR3 spans 15 residues. After removal of 1 base from V and 1 base from J, the junction contained 5 bases not matched to a gene. Per the germline V gene, CDR1 is DFQATT and CDR2 is SNEGSKA (reference sequence). CDR3 nucleotide sequence: TGCAGTGCTAGAGGAGGGACAGGGAGTTCCTACGAGCAGTACTTC. It is translated as CSARGGTGSSYEQYF.

This clonotype was detected ten times or more. The chain is built from TRBV20-1 and TRBJ1-6, with D possibly matching TRBD1 (5 bases). CDR1 and CDR2 from the germline V gene are DFQATT and SNEGSKA (reference sequence). The CDR3 extends over 13 amino acids. V lost 6 bases, J lost 7 bases, and 13 bases lay in between. The CDR3 nucleotides are TGCAGTGCGCCAGACAGACTGAATTCACCCCTCCACTTT. Translation gives CSAPDRLNSPLHF.

Worth noting for this clonotype: The junction and the germline gene differ at one end; a read error may be behind it. The chain has TRBV7-2 and TRBJ2-7; 7 bases align to TRBD1. The CDR3 is made up of 15 amino acids. Germline assignment: CDR1 SGHTA and CDR2 FQGNSA. The CDR3 loop reads CASGLVQGSSYEQYF. CDR3 nucleotides: TGTGCCAGCGGCTTGGTACAGGGGAGCTCCTACGAGCAGTACTTC.

A word on this clonotype: A read error may be the cause here, since a much bigger clone is one base away. The chain couples TRBV3-1 to TRBJ2-7, with D possibly being TRBD1 (6 bases). The V and J ends lost 4 bases and 2 bases respectively, with 9 bases between them. Germline V gene lookup returns CDR1 LGHDT and CDR2 YNNKEL (reference sequence). The CDR3 sequence is 13 residues long. The CDR3 DNA is TGTGCCAGCAGCCGCCGGACAGCCTACGAGCAGTACTTC. This gives the protein CASSRRTAYEQYF.

The rearrangement uses TRBV12-3 or TRBV12-4 and TRBJ2-2; the D call may be TRBD1 or TRBD2 (6 bases each). Trimming took off 7 bases at V and 6 bases at J, with 12 bases between the two ends. CDR3 size: 13 residues. In DNA form, the CDR3 reads TGTGCCAGCACCACGGGGGCTGCCGGGGAGCTGTTTTTT. Protein: CASTTGAAGELFF.

The chain uses TRBV4-1 and TRBJ2-7; 11 bases are shared with TRBD2. The CDR3 extends over 15 amino acids. The V gene end was trimmed by 3 bases and the J gene end by 2 bases; junction bases not matched to a gene: 3. The germline V gene has CDR1 MGHRA and CDR2 YSYEKL. The CDR3 here is CASSQGTSGAYEQYF. The CDR3, as DNA: TGCGCCAGCAGCCAGGGGACTAGCGGAGCCTACGAGCAGTACTTC.

This clonotype was observed at least ten times. This chain uses TRBV28 with TRBJ1-3; D not certain. Between the trimmed V and J ends, which lost 7 bases and 3 bases, there was a span of 7 bases. From germline, CDR1 is MDHEN and CDR2 SYDVKM. This CDR3 is 12 amino acids long. CDR3 sequence reads: CASINNGNTIYF. CDR3 bases: TGTGCCAGCATCAACAATGGAAACACCATATATTTT.

The V gene is TRBV15, the J gene TRBJ1-1, with D perhaps matching TRBD1 (6 bases). Deletions cut 3 bases from V and 5 bases from J, with 22 bases between. The germline CDR1 and CDR2 sequences are LNHNV and YYDKDF (reference sequence). The CDR3 sequence is 17 residues long. The CDR3 bases are TGTGCCACCAGCAGCCACCGCTCGGGACACCCGGAGACTGAAGCTTTCTTT. It specifies CATSSHRSGHPETEAFF.

This clonotype occurred a few times. This chain uses TRBV6-1 with TRBJ1-2; unclear D gene. V lost 6 bases and J lost 3, with 11 bases in between. The germline gives CDR1 MNHNS, CDR2 SASEGT. The CDR3 runs 13 residues. CDR3 sequence: CASSLDRDYGYTF. The CDR3 DNA reads as TGTGCCAGCAGCTTGGACCGCGACTATGGCTACACCTTC.

The rearrangement links TRBV7-2 to TRBJ2-2; no clear D. Per germline, CDR1 SGHTA and CDR2 FQGNSA. The CDR3 length is 14 residues. V was shortened by 4 bases and J by 6 bases, with 12 bases between the two germline ends. DNA of the CDR3: TGTGCCAGCAGCTCGGGCCTCCAGTCCGGGGAGCTGTTTTTT. As protein: CASSSGLQSGELFF.

The chain carries TRBV10-3 and TRBJ2-5; the D gene could be TRBD1 or TRBD2 (5 bases each). Germline CDR1 is ENHRY and CDR2 is SYGVKD. The V end lost 6 bases, the J end lost 2 bases, and 19 bases lay between the germline ends. The CDR3 consists of 16 residues. CDR3 sequence (DNA): TGTGCCATCAGAGGGGTAGGGGTTCGGGGACAAGAGACCCAGTACTTC. This encodes CAIRGVGVRGQETQYF.